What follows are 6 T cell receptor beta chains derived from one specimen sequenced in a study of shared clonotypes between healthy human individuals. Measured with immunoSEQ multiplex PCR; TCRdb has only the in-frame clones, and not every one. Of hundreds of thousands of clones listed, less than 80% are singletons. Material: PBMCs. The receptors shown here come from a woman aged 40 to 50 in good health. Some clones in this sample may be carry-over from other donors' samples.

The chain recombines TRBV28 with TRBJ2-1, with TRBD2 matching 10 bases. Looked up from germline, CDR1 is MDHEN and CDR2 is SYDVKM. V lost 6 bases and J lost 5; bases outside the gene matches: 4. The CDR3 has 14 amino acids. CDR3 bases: TGTGCCAGCAGCAGACTAGCGGGCCACAATGAGCAGTTCTTC. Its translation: CASSRLAGHNEQFF.

The CDR3 protein is CASSEVGLAGDTQYF. CDR3 bases: TGTGCCAGCAGTGAAGTGGGACTAGCGGGAGATACGCAGTATTTT. This chain uses TRBV2 with TRBJ2-3; 12 nucleotides match TRBD2. V shed 1 base, J shed 5 bases, and the junction held 1 base outside the gene matches. This CDR3 comprises 15 residues. The germline CDR1 and CDR2 sequences are SNHLY and FYNNEI.

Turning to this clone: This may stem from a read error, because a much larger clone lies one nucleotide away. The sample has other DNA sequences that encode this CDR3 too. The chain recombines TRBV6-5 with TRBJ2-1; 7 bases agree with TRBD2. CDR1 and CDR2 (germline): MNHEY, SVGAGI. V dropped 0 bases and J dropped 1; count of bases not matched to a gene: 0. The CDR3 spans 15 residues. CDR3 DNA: TGTGCCAGCAGTTACTCTAGCGGGTCCTACAATGAGCAGTTCTTC. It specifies CASSYSSGSYNEQFF.

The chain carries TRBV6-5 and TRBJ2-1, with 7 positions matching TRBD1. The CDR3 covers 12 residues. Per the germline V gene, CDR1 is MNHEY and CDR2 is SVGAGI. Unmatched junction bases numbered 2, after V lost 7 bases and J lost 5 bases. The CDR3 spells CASNTGDNEQFF. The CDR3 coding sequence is TGTGCCAGCAATACAGGGGACAATGAGCAGTTCTTC.

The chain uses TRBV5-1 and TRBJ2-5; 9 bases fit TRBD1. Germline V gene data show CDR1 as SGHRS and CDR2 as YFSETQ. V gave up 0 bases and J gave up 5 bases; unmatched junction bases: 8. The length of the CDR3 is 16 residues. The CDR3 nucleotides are TGCGCCAGCAGCTTGGGGCATACAGGGGGCGCGGAGACCCAGTACTTC. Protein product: CASSLGHTGGAETQYF.

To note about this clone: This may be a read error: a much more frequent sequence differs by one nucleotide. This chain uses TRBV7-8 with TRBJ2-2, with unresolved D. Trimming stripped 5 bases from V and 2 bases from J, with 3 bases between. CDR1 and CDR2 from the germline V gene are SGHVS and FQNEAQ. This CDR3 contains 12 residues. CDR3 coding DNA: TGTGCCAGCAGCGTTAACACCGGGGAGCTGTTTTTT. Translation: CASSVNTGELFF.